This T cell receptor beta chain is from a study of cytomegalovirus exposure and HLA in healthy donors. Primers for the PCR totalled 60 Vbeta and 13 Jbeta. Sequencing was performed with immunoSEQ multiplex PCR; in TCRdb, only in-frame clones are kept and a portion is missing. Of around 180,000 clones listed, 75% to 80% are singletons. V lost 0 bases and J lost 6, with 11 bases in between. The CDR3 length is 14 residues. CDR1 is MNHEY and CDR2 is SVGAGI in the germline V gene. The source is a woman aged 25 to 39 in good health and CMV-seropositive. The chain joins TRBV6-5 to TRBJ1-2; D ambiguous. The sequencing sample was made of PBMCs. The CDR3 here is CASSYSRGFDGYTF. The CDR3 nucleotides are TGTGCCAGCAGTTACTCTCGGGGTTTCGATGGCTACACCTTC.